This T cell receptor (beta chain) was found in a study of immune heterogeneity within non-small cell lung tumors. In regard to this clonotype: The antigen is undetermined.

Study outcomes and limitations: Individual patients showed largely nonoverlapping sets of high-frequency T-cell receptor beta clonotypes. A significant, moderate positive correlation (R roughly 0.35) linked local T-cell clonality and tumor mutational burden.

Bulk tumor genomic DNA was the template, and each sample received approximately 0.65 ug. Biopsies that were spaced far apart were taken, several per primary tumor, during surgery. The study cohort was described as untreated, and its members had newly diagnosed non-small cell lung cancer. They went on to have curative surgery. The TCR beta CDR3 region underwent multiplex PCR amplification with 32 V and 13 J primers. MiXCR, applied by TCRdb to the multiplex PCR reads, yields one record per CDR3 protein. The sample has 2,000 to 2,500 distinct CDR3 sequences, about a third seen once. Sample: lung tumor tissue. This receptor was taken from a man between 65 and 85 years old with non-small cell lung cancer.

The DNA for the CDR3 is TGTGCCAGCAGTTGGCGACGGTACTCTGGAAACACCATATATTTT. This gives the protein CASSWRRYSGNTIYF. This chain connects TRBV12-3 or TRBV12-4 to TRBJ1-3; D remains unclear. This CDR3 has 15 residues. V was cut by 4 bases and J by 0 bases, with 10 bases left in between.